One and the same sample provided the 21 T cell receptor beta chains below, sequenced in a study of T-cell reconstitution after alpha-beta-depleted transplantation in children. A TCRbeta library incorporating unique molecular identifiers was prepared. One entry per CDR3 protein, called by TCRdb with MiXCR from the PCR reads. The repertoire consists of roughly 300,000 distinct CDR3 sequences, with roughly 10% occurring once and the leading ten covering less than 25%. Sequenced material: peripheral blood, taken 180 days after TCRalphabeta/CD19-depleted stem cell transplant. The source of these receptors is a male patient under 10 years old who had a stem cell transplant for chronic granulomatous disease, so the T cells may come from the graft donor.

There are many counts of this clonotype. The chain combines TRBV12-3 or TRBV12-4 with TRBJ1-2; weak D call: TRBD1 (5 bases). Trimming removed 5 bases from V and 2 bases from J, with 12 bases in between. The CDR3 sequence is 14 residues long. CDR3 amino acids: CASSKWGSNYGYTF. The CDR3 DNA follows: TGTGCCAGCAGTAAGTGGGGCTCGAACTATGGCTACACCTTC.

This clonotype showed up many times. The J gene is TRBJ2-1, the V gene TRBV7-9; unclear D gene. Looked up from germline, CDR1 is SEHNR and CDR2 is FQNEAQ (reference sequence). This CDR3 has 14 amino acids. The V end was cut by 5 bases, the J end by 7 bases, with 15 bases between. The CDR3 reads CASSLARERNEQFF. CDR3 DNA: TGTGCCAGCAGCCTCGCTCGTGAGAGAAATGAGCAGTTCTTC.

This clonotype was counted at least ten times. This sequence joins TRBV7-2 and TRBJ1-2, with D maybe TRBD1 (6 bases). Trimming left V 5 bases short and J 6 bases short, with 13 bases between. The V gene's germline CDR1 is SGHTA and CDR2 FQGNSA. This CDR3 region has 13 residues. The CDR3 bases are TGTGCCAGCAGCGTACGACAGGCCCATGGCTACACCTTC. Amino acid sequence: CASSVRQAHGYTF.

This clonotype occurred many times. The chain combines TRBV10-2 with TRBJ2-1; perhaps TRBD1 as D (6 bases). The CDR3 loop spans 14 amino acids. Deletions cut 7 bases from V and 4 bases from J, with 14 bases between. CDR1 and CDR2 (germline): WSHSY, SAAADI. CDR3 bases: TGCGCCAGCACCTACGGGACACAGTACAATGAGCAGTTCTTC. Translating it yields CASTYGTQYNEQFF.

This clonotype was counted once. A clone one base away is much larger, so this may be a read error. This CDR3 is missing its conserved last phenylalanine or tryptophan, likely due to a read error. The rearrangement links TRBV5-1 to TRBJ2-3, with D possibly being TRBD1 or TRBD2 (5 bases each). Germline V gene lookup returns CDR1 SGHRS and CDR2 YFSETQ. CDR3 length: 15 amino acids. The ends were cut back, 1 base at V and 2 bases at J, with 11 bases in the middle. The CDR3 DNA reads as TGCGCCAGCAGCTTGCGGCAGGGACCCACAGATACGCAGTATCTT. Translation: CASSLRQGPTDTQYL.

This clonotype was detected many times. This chain uses TRBV5-6 with TRBJ2-7; 7 bases are shared with TRBD1. The germline CDR1 and CDR2 sequences are SGHDT and YYEEEE. This CDR3 spans 16 amino acids. The trim removed 4 bases at V and 3 bases at J, leaving 13 bases unmatched. CDR3 coding DNA: TGTGCCAGCAGCCCGAACCTTTGGACAGGAATCTACGAGCAGTACTTC. Translation: CASSPNLWTGIYEQYF.

A note on this clonotype: This may arise from a read error, as a much more abundant clone is one base away. The chain is built from TRBV3-1 and TRBJ2-1; 9 bases map to TRBD2. Germline-derived CDR1 and CDR2 are LGHDT and YNNKEL (reference sequence). The CDR3 extends over 15 amino acids. CDR3 DNA: TGTGCCAACAGCCAAGATGTAGCGGGGGTAGGTGAGCAGTTCTTC. It encodes CANSQDVAGVGEQFF.

This clonotype occurred many times. The chain couples TRBV28 to TRBJ1-5; TRBD1 matches at 9 bases. The CDR3 runs 14 residues. V lost 3 bases to trimming and J lost 7 bases; unmatched junction nucleotides: 4. Germline lookup yields CDR1 MDHEN and CDR2 SYDVKM. The CDR3 coding sequence is TGTGCCAGCAGTTTCGGGACAGGGTGGCAGCCCCAGCATTTT. It yields the protein CASSFGTGWQPQHF.

This clonotype was seen ten or more times. The rearrangement joins TRBV6-2 or TRBV6-3 to TRBJ1-1; 7 bases are shared with TRBD1. The CDR3 covers 14 residues. J lost 6 bases, V lost 1 base, and 5 bases had no gene match. Germline V CDR1 and CDR2: MNHEY, SVGEGT. DNA of the CDR3: TGTGCCAGCAGTTACTGGGACAGCCTTCCTGAAGCTTTCTTT. Amino acid sequence: CASSYWDSLPEAFF.

This clonotype was counted many times. In DNA, the CDR3 is TGTGCCAGCAGTCGCCTTACTAGCCCAAGAAGGGAGACCCAGTACTTC. As protein: CASSRLTSPRRETQYF. V usage is TRBV12-3 or TRBV12-4 and J usage is TRBJ2-5, with D tentatively TRBD2 (6 bases). The length of the CDR3 is 16 residues. Deletions cut 5 bases from V and 5 bases from J, with 21 bases between.

In this sample, this clonotype turned up many times. The chain recombines TRBV4-1 with TRBJ2-1; D not resolved. Trimming left V 1 base short and J 7 bases short, with 11 bases between. Germline V gene sequence: CDR1 MGHRA, CDR2 YSYEKL. This CDR3 contains 14 residues. In nucleotides, the CDR3 is TGCGCCAGCAGCCAAGGGGATTTTTTTAATGAGCAGTTCTTC. Translating gives CASSQGDFFNEQFF.

This clonotype was recorded at least ten times. The CDR3, as DNA: TGTGCCAGCTCACCGAGCCGGCGGGAAGAGACCCAGTACTTC. Translating it yields CASSPSRREETQYF. V and J are TRBV18 and TRBJ2-5; maybe TRBD2 (5 bases). With 3 bases removed from V and 3 bases from J, the gap between germline ends came to 11 bases. The CDR3 totals 14 residues. Germline CDR1 and CDR2: KGHSH and LQKENI.

Points on this clonotype: This may arise from a read error, as a much more abundant clone is one base away. V usage is TRBV28 and J usage is TRBJ2-7; D possibly matches TRBD1 or TRBD2 (5 bases each). Trimming stripped 6 bases from V and 3 bases from J, with 18 bases between. CDR1 MDHEN and CDR2 SYDVKM come from the germline V gene. The CDR3 covers 15 residues. The DNA for the CDR3 is TGTGCCAGCAGGAGGGCCCTTTTTCAGGGCTACGAGCAGTACTTC. Encoded protein: CASRRALFQGYEQYF. Full variable domain (outside the CDR3, taken from reference TRBV28 and TRBJ2-7): DVKVTQSSRYLVKRTGEKVFLECVQDMDHENMFWYRQDPGLGLRLIYFSYDVKMKEKGDIPEGYSVSREKKERFSLILESASTNQTSMYLCASRRALFQGYEQYFGPGTRLTVT.

This clonotype occurred many times. V usage is TRBV7-3 and J usage is TRBJ2-1, with 9 bases fitting TRBD2. Germline values: CDR1 SGHTA, CDR2 FQGTGA. The ends lost 5 bases at V and 1 base at J; junction bases unmatched: 12. This CDR3 spans 18 amino acids. CDR3 region: CASSQRGGGAYSYNEQFF. The CDR3 DNA reads TGTGCCAGCAGCCAAAGGGGCGGGGGGGCCTATTCCTACAATGAGCAGTTCTTC. The full variable domain, rest sourced from reference TRBV7-3 and TRBJ2-1, is GAGVSQTPSNKVTEKGKYVELRCDPISGHTALYWYRQSLGQGPEFLIYFQGTGAADDSGLPNDRFFAVRPEGSVSTLKIQRTERGDSAVYLCASSQRGGGAYSYNEQFFGPGTRLTVL.

This clonotype was detected ten times or more. J is TRBJ1-3 and V is TRBV7-2; D is unresolved. CDR1 is SGHTA and CDR2 is FQGNSA in the germline V gene. The CDR3 loop spans 16 amino acids. Trimming took off 0 bases at V and 0 bases at J, with 9 bases between the two ends. The CDR3 reads CASSLAGPISGNTIYF. The CDR3 DNA sequence: TGTGCCAGCAGCTTAGCAGGGCCCATCTCTGGAAACACCATATATTTT.

Points on this clonotype: A much larger clone lies a single base off, so this may be a read error. The CDR3 sequence is CAISELPIFPGNEQFF. Written as DNA, the CDR3 is TGTGCCATCAGTGAGTTGCCGATATTTCCCGGGAATGAGCAGTTCTTC. The chain recombines TRBV10-3 with TRBJ2-1; D gene uncertain. Trimming removed 1 base at V and 7 bases at J, with 17 bases between. The CDR3 runs 16 residues. Germline values: CDR1 ENHRY, CDR2 SYGVKD.

This clonotype has ten or more counts. The genes are TRBV27 and TRBJ1-2; the match to TRBD1 covers 10 bases. J was trimmed by 8 bases and V by 5 bases; bases with no gene match: 5. Germline V gives CDR1 MNHEY, CDR2 SMNVEV (reference sequence). The length of the CDR3 is 13 residues. As DNA, the CDR3 is TGTGCCAGCAGTCCCCGGGACAGGGGCGGCTACACCTTC. Encoded protein: CASSPRDRGGYTF.

This clonotype was seen at least ten times. V is TRBV20-1 and J is TRBJ2-7; the match to TRBD1 covers 9 bases. Germline CDR1 and CDR2: DFQATT and SNEGSKA (reference sequence). The CDR3 loop spans 16 amino acids. V was clipped by 0 bases and J by 6 bases; unmatched bases: 12. The CDR3 here is CSARDGRQGVPREQYF. In nucleotides, the CDR3 is TGCAGTGCTAGAGACGGAAGACAGGGGGTCCCTCGCGAGCAGTACTTC.

This clonotype has ten or more counts. This sequence joins TRBV7-2 and TRBJ2-7, with D possibly matching TRBD1 (6 bases). V lost 7 bases and J lost 3, with 16 bases in between. Per the germline V gene, CDR1 is SGHTA and CDR2 is FQGNSA. The CDR3 covers 14 residues. As DNA, the CDR3 is TGTGCCAGCACCACGTACGTCAGGGGCTACGAGCAGTACTTC. As protein: CASTTYVRGYEQYF. The whole variable domain, filled in from reference TRBV7-2 and TRBJ2-7, reads GAGVSQSPSNKVTEKGKDVELRCDPISGHTALYWYRQSLGQGLEFLIYFQGNSAPDKSGLPSDRFSAERTGGSVSTLTIQRTQQEDSAVYLCASTTYVRGYEQYFGPGTRLTVT.

The sample holds many counts of this clonotype. The chain carries TRBV20-1 and TRBJ2-5, with D perhaps TRBD1 (5 bases). CDR1 and CDR2 from the germline V gene are DFQATT and SNEGSKA (reference sequence). This CDR3 comprises 13 residues. Trimming stripped 3 bases from V and 5 bases from J, with 13 bases between. Here the CDR3 DNA reads TGCAGTGCTAGCGGGCAGGGTATGGAGACCCAGTACTTC. Protein: CSASGQGMETQYF.

This clonotype was counted many times. This chain joins TRBV5-5 and TRBJ2-3; TRBD2 matches 7 bases. V lost 1 base, J lost 2 bases, and 4 bases stayed unmatched. CDR1 is SGHKS and CDR2 is YYEKEE in the germline V gene (reference sequence). This CDR3 has 15 residues. The CDR3 loop is CASSLREDITDTQYF. CDR3 sequence (DNA): TGTGCCAGCAGCTTGCGGGAGGACATCACAGATACGCAGTATTTT. The variable domain in full, completed from reference TRBV5-5 and TRBJ2-3, reads DAGVTQSPTHLIKTRGQQVTLRCSPISGHKSVSWYQQVLGQGPQFIFQYYEKEERGRGNFPDRFSARQFPNYSSELNVNALLLGDSALYLCASSLREDITDTQYFGPGTRLTVL.